The rows below give T cell receptor beta chains drawn from one sample of a study of T-cell memory formation after mild COVID-19. TCRdb reanalysed the 5' RACE reads using MiXCR and keeps one entry per CDR3 protein. The data hold about 340,000 distinct CDR3 sequences, with around 13% observed a single time. Sample: PBMCs or a T cell subset sorted from them (not recorded which). The origin of the receptors is a man younger than 35 who had mild COVID-19 (a few samples of this study predate the infection). Cell type and time point are not known. Both conserved end residues are part of each CDR3. A D gene is named only where the DNA matches it firmly. Only some rows state a clone size, as once, few, many or a class for expanded clones.

>TRBJ1-4|-|-|TRBV6-2/TRBV6-3
CASSYEAQGEKLFF
TGTGCCAGCAGTTACGAGGCCCAAGGGGAAAAACTGTTTTTT
>TRBJ2-5|-|once|TRBV2
CASVPQGETQYF
TGTGCCAGCGTCCCCCAGGGCGAGACCCAGTACTTC
>TRBJ2-3|-|few|TRBV12-3/TRBV12-4
CASSLTRRGDTQYF
TGTGCCAGCAGCTTAACTCGGCGGGGAGATACGCAGTATTTT
>TRBJ1-6|-|once|TRBV3-1
CASSQAVQGTPLHF
TGTGCCAGCAGCCAAGCGGTCCAGGGTACTCCCCTCCACTTT
>TRBJ2-3|-|few|TRBV7-9
CASSLRAATDTQYF
TGTGCCAGCAGCTTAAGGGCAGCCACAGATACGCAGTATTTT
>TRBJ2-3|-|few|TRBV20-1
CSATATSSTDTQYF
TGCAGTGCTACCGCGACCAGTAGCACAGATACGCAGTATTTT
>TRBJ1-2|-|-|TRBV6-4
CASSDSRGGGYTF
TGTGCCAGCAGTGACTCGAGGGGAGGGGGCTACACCTTC
>TRBJ1-2|-|-|TRBV5-1
CASSPEGGTYYGYTF
TGCGCCAGCAGCCCGGAGGGGGGGACTTACTATGGCTACACCTTC
>TRBJ1-1|-|once|TRBV20-1
CSARDAWDEAFF
TGCAGTGCTAGAGATGCCTGGGATGAAGCTTTCTTT
>TRBJ1-6|-|-|TRBV11-3
CASSSVHNSPLHF
TGTGCCAGCAGCTCCGTCCATAATTCACCCCTCCACTTT
>TRBJ1-1|-|-|TRBV10-3
CATVGPTEAFF
TGTGCCACCGTGGGGCCCACTGAAGCTTTCTTT
>TRBJ2-1|TRBD2|few|TRBV19
CASSFFSGVDEQFF
TGTGCCAGTAGTTTCTTTAGCGGGGTCGATGAGCAGTTCTTC
>TRBJ1-1|TRBD1|many|TRBV7-2
CASSLRTGPNTEAFF
TGTGCCAGCAGCCTCCGGACAGGGCCGAACACTGAAGCTTTCTTT
>TRBJ2-5|-|-|TRBV18
CASSRGGLGQETQYF
TGTGCCAGCTCGCGAGGGGGTCTAGGGCAAGAGACCCAGTACTTC
>TRBJ2-3|TRBD2|-|TRBV3-1
CASSSSGGGPDTQYF
TGTGCCAGCAGCAGTAGCGGGGGGGGCCCAGATACGCAGTATTTT
>TRBJ1-2|TRBD1|many|TRBV9
CASSVEGQTSNYGYTF
TGTGCCAGCAGCGTAGAGGGACAGACCTCTAACTATGGCTACACCTTC